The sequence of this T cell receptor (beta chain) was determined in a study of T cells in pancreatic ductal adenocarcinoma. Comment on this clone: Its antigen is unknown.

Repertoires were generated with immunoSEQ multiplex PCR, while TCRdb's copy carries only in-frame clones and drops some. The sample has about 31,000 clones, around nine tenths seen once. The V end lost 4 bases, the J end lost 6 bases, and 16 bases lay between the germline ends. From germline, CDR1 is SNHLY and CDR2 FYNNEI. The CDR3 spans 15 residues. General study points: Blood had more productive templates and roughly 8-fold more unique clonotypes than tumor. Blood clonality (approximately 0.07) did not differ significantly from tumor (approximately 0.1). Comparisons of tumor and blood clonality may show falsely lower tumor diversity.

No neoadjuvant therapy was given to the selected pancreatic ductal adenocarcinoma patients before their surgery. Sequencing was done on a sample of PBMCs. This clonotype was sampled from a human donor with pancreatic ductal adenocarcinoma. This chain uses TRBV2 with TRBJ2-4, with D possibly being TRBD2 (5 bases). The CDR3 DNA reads TGTGCCAGCAGTGTGAGCCCGGGGTATGGAAACATTCAGTACTTC. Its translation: CASSVSPGYGNIQYF.